The 30 T cell receptor beta chains listed next were all sequenced from one sample in a study of cytomegalovirus exposure and HLA in healthy donors (TCRdb year 2017). The library was produced with the immunoSEQ multiplex PCR assay. A mixture of 60 forward primers for TCR Vbeta segments and 13 reverse primers for TCR Jbeta segments was used in the multiplex PCR. TCRdb obtained this table from immuneACCESS and retained in-frame rearrangements with V and J assigned. These tables miss some clones; where compared with another copy, unresolved V genes account for less than half of the shortfall, and the remainder is unexplained. Recorded for this sample are some 190,000 clones; 82% of them occurred a single time. 1.5% of the sample lies in the top ten. The specimen sequenced was PBMCs. The receptors derive from a man aged 35-49 years in good health and CMV-seronegative.

The gene calls are TRBV7-2 and TRBJ2-3; no definite D call. The V end was cut by 5 bases, the J end by 0 bases, with 9 bases between. The CDR3 length is 14 residues. Per germline, CDR1 SGHTA and CDR2 FQGNSA. DNA for the CDR3: TGTGCCAGCAGCCCCGGAGCTAGCACAGATACGCAGTATTTT. It translates to CASSPGASTDTQYF.

This chain connects TRBV18 to TRBJ2-3; perhaps TRBD1 as D (5 bases). CDR1 and CDR2 from the germline V gene are KGHSH and LQKENI. Between the trimmed V and J ends, which lost 2 bases and 7 bases, there was a span of 19 bases. This CDR3 spans 16 amino acids. Written as DNA, the CDR3 is TGTGCCAGCTCACCAGATACGAGGACCACAGGCCATACGCAGTATTTT. The encoded protein is CASSPDTRTTGHTQYF.

This clone was detected a few times. The genes are TRBV9 and TRBJ2-7, with D possibly matching TRBD1 (6 bases). The V gene's germline CDR1 is SGDLS and CDR2 YYNGEE. CDR3 length: 14 amino acids. V lost 2 bases and J lost 4, with 13 bases in between. The CDR3 here is CASSVRLTGYEQYF. The DNA of the CDR3 is TGTGCCAGCAGCGTCAGACTAACAGGGTACGAGCAGTACTTC.

CDR3 DNA sequence: TGCGCCAGCAGCTTGAGGTCAGGGGGCGGCACAGATACGCAGTATTTT. Translation: CASSLRSGGGTDTQYF. The chain uses TRBV5-1 and TRBJ2-3; TRBD1 matches at 8 bases. The germline V gene encodes CDR1 SGHRS and CDR2 YFSETQ. The trim removed 1 base at V and 1 base at J, leaving 5 bases unmatched. This CDR3 region has 16 residues.

This chain uses TRBV30 with TRBJ2-1; TRBD1 might be the D (6 bases). The CDR3 loop spans 15 amino acids. Germline CDR1 is GTSNPN and CDR2 is SVGIG (reference sequence). The germline V and J ends were trimmed by 2 bases and 9 bases, with 20 bases remaining between them. The CDR3 nucleotides are TGTGCCTGGAGTCGACAGGCCCTCCAAGGGAGTGAGCAGTTCTTC. The encoded protein is CAWSRQALQGSEQFF.

The CDR3: CASSQVFQAGYEQYF. The CDR3 DNA reads TGTGCCAGCAGCCAAGTTTTTCAGGCGGGCTACGAGCAGTACTTC. This chain links TRBV4-2 with TRBJ2-7; D may be TRBD2 (5 bases). The V end lost 1 base, the J end lost 3 bases, and 13 bases lay between the germline ends. The CDR3 loop spans 15 amino acids. Germline V gene data show CDR1 as LGHNA and CDR2 as YNFKEQ.

The CDR3 loop is CASSSRLAREYEQYF. DNA of the CDR3: TGTGCCAGCAGCTCCCGACTAGCGAGAGAATACGAGCAGTACTTC. This chain links TRBV7-2 with TRBJ2-7; 8 nucleotides align to TRBD2. V lost 4 bases, J lost 4 bases, and 9 bases stayed unmatched. The CDR3 is 15 amino acids. Germline V gives CDR1 SGHTA, CDR2 FQGNSA.

V is TRBV6-1 and J is TRBJ2-3; 9 bases match TRBD2. Germline CDR1 reads MNHNS; CDR2 reads SASEGT. The CDR3 loop spans 16 amino acids. After removal of 0 bases from V and 0 bases from J, the junction contained 1 base not matched to a gene. CDR3 DNA sequence: TGTGCCAGCAGTGAAGCACTAGCGGGTAGCACAGATACGCAGTATTTT. Protein product: CASSEALAGSTDTQYF.

The chain is built from TRBV6-6 and TRBJ1-5, with 9 bases aligning to TRBD1. The J segment lost 4 bases and the V segment lost 2 bases, leaving 6 bases of the junction unmatched. CDR3 length: 16 amino acids. Per the germline V gene, CDR1 is MNHNY and CDR2 is SVGAGI (reference sequence). This CDR3 reads CASSYRGTGNNQPQHF. The CDR3, as DNA: TGTGCCAGCAGTTACCGTGGGACAGGGAATAATCAGCCCCAGCATTTT.

This chain joins TRBV29-1 and TRBJ2-6; TRBD1 is a possible D gene (5 bases). CDR3 size: 15 residues. V lost 7 bases and J 4 bases, leaving 17 bases between the germline ends. Germline V gene sequence: CDR1 SQVTM, CDR2 ANQGSEA. The CDR3 region is CSANHPGSGANVLTF. The DNA for the CDR3 is TGCAGCGCCAACCACCCAGGGTCCGGGGCCAACGTCCTGACTTTC. The whole variable domain, filled in from reference TRBV29-1 and TRBJ2-6, reads SAVISQKPSRDICQRGTSLTIQCQVDSQVTMMFWYRQQPGQSLTLIATANQGSEATYESGFVIDKFPISRPNLTFSTLTVSNMSPEDSSIYLCSANHPGSGANVLTFGAGSRLTVL.

This clone was found a few times. CDR3 protein: CASSPGTGDNYGYTF. The CDR3 DNA reads TGTGCCAGCAGCCCCGGGACAGGGGACAACTATGGCTACACCTTC. J is TRBJ1-2 and V is TRBV7-3, with 10 bases that match TRBD1. Trimming took 5 bases from V and 2 from J; bases not matched to a gene: 5. CDR1 and CDR2 from the germline V gene are SGHTA and FQGTGA. The CDR3 has 15 residues.

The gene calls are TRBV5-1 and TRBJ2-1; 11 nucleotides agree with TRBD2. Trimming took 3 bases from V and 5 from J; bases not matched to a gene: 4. Germline V gives CDR1 SGHRS, CDR2 YFSETQ. This CDR3 is built from 15 residues. The DNA of the CDR3 is TGCGCCAGCAGCTCCCCTAGCGGGGGGAACAATGAGCAGTTCTTC. Its protein product is CASSSPSGGNNEQFF.

This clone came up a few times. Other DNA variants within this sample encode the same CDR3. This chain uses TRBV30 with TRBJ1-3; no clear D gene. The CDR3 has 12 residues. Germline CDR1 GTSNPN, CDR2 SVGIG (reference sequence). V was clipped by 0 bases and J by 4 bases, with 4 bases between them. In nucleotides, the CDR3 is TGTGCCTGGAGTGTGTCAGGAAACACCATATATTTT. It specifies CAWSVSGNTIYF.

The gene calls are TRBV9 and TRBJ2-5; 7 bases are a match to TRBD2. The J segment lost 1 base and the V segment lost 0 bases, leaving 6 bases of the junction unmatched. This CDR3 is built from 16 residues. Germline values: CDR1 SGDLS, CDR2 YYNGEE. The DNA of the CDR3 is TGTGCCAGCAGCGTAGGGGGCGGGAGTCCCCAAGAGACCCAGTACTTC. Translation gives CASSVGGGSPQETQYF. Full variable domain (rest looked up from reference TRBV9 and TRBJ2-5): DSGVTQTPKHLITATGQRVTLRCSPRSGDLSVYWYQQSLDQGLQFLIQYYNGEERAKGNILERFSAQQFPDLHSELNLSSLELGDSALYFCASSVGGGSPQETQYFGPGTRLLVL.

This clone has just one count. The chain carries TRBV25-1 and TRBJ2-1; D ambiguous. With 3 bases removed from V and 0 bases from J, the gap between germline ends came to 9 bases. The CDR3 extends over 15 amino acids. Per germline, CDR1 MGHDK and CDR2 SYGVNS. CDR3 coding DNA: TGTGCCAGCAGTGATTACAGCAGCTCCTACAATGAGCAGTTCTTC. Protein sequence: CASSDYSSSYNEQFF.

The chain employs TRBV9 and TRBJ2-2; no firm D call. V was pared by 0 bases and J by 6 bases, with 12 bases between. This CDR3 has 15 residues. CDR1 is SGDLS and CDR2 is YYNGEE in the germline V gene. The CDR3 spells CASSVAGDIAGELFF. The DNA of the CDR3 is TGTGCCAGCAGCGTAGCTGGTGACATAGCCGGGGAGCTGTTTTTT.

The genes are TRBV19 and TRBJ2-5; D perhaps matches TRBD1 (5 bases). Germline-derived CDR1 and CDR2 are LNHDA and SQIVND (reference sequence). This CDR3 contains 14 residues. Trimming removed 3 bases from V and 4 bases from J, with 12 bases in between. The CDR3 nucleotides read TGTGCCAGTAGTATTTGGGGCCTGGGAGAGACCCAGTACTTC. As protein: CASSIWGLGETQYF.

The rearrangement uses TRBV9 and TRBJ1-3; 8 bases line up with TRBD1. This CDR3 is built from 17 residues. V dropped 4 bases and J dropped 0; count of bases not matched to a gene: 9. CDR1 and CDR2 (germline): SGDLS, YYNGEE. The CDR3 bases are TGTGCCAGCAGCCGTTCCCGACAGGGGTTCTCTGGAAACACCATATATTTT. This translates into CASSRSRQGFSGNTIYF.

This chain links TRBV10-2 with TRBJ1-2, with 7 nucleotides matching TRBD1. With 4 bases clipped from V and 3 bases from J, the junction kept 2 bases outside the gene matches. The CDR3 has 13 amino acids. Germline values: CDR1 WSHSY, CDR2 SAAADI. The CDR3 loop reads CASSAGQYYGYTF. For the CDR3, the DNA is TGCGCCAGCAGTGCGGGACAGTACTATGGCTACACCTTC.

The chain is built from TRBV27 and TRBJ2-3; D call uncertain. The CDR3 consists of 14 residues. The V gene's germline CDR1 is MNHEY and CDR2 SMNVEV (reference sequence). V lost 0 bases, J lost 0 bases, and 4 bases lay in between. The CDR3 is CASSLSGSTDTQYF. The CDR3 DNA follows: TGTGCCAGCAGTTTATCCGGGAGCACAGATACGCAGTATTTT.

The chain couples TRBV6-5 to TRBJ1-5; the D is unclear. Germline loops: CDR1 MNHEY, CDR2 SVGAGI. The CDR3 spans 14 residues. The germline V and J ends were trimmed by 11 bases and 1 base, with 15 bases remaining between them. CDR3 amino acids: CACRSGGSNQPQHF. The CDR3 nucleotides read TGTGCCTGTCGAAGCGGTGGAAGCAATCAGCCCCAGCATTTT.

The CDR3 DNA reads as TGTGCCAGCAGTTCAGGGGGCTCAGGTGTCCTTAGCTATGGCTACACCTTC. Its protein product is CASSSGGSGVLSYGYTF. This rearrangement joins TRBV28 to TRBJ1-2; 8 bases map to TRBD1. Germline CDR1 is MDHEN and CDR2 is SYDVKM. This CDR3 has 17 amino acids. V was clipped by 4 bases and J by 4 bases; unmatched bases: 14.

The chain recombines TRBV7-6 with TRBJ1-2; maybe TRBD1 (6 bases). Germline V gives CDR1 SGHVS, CDR2 FNYEAQ. The V end lost 5 bases, the J end lost 7 bases, and 17 bases lay between the germline ends. This CDR3 spans 14 amino acids. The CDR3, as DNA: TGTGCCAGCAGCCCAGCCAGACAGGCGGGTGGCTACACCTTC. This sequence encodes CASSPARQAGGYTF. The full variable domain, completed using reference TRBV7-6 and TRBJ1-2, is GAGVSQSPRYKVTKRGQDVALRCDPISGHVSLYWYRQALGQGPEFLTYFNYEAQQDKSGLPNDRFSAERPEGSISTLTIQRTEQRDSAMYRCASSPARQAGGYTFGSGTRLTVV.

This clone has a handful of counts. The V gene is TRBV6-5, the J gene TRBJ1-1, with D perhaps TRBD1 (6 bases). The CDR3 is 11 residues long. Trimming cost V 10 bases and J 5 bases, with 11 bases left between them. Germline lookup yields CDR1 MNHEY and CDR2 SVGAGI. CDR3 amino acids: CATGQLTEAFF. The CDR3 coding sequence is TGTGCCACTGGACAGTTAACTGAAGCTTTCTTT.

The chain is built from TRBV19 and TRBJ1-2, with D possibly matching TRBD1 (6 bases). The CDR3 contains 15 residues. Germline CDR1 reads LNHDA; CDR2 reads SQIVND (reference sequence). V lost 5 bases and J lost 0, with 13 bases in between. The CDR3 DNA reads as TGTGCCAGTAGTGCCGTCAGGGGAACTAACTATGGCTACACCTTC. Translated: CASSAVRGTNYGYTF.

The CDR3 DNA reads TGTGCCTGGAGTGGAGGCGACCGCTCTCGACAGCCCCAGCATTTT. Protein: CAWSGGDRSRQPQHF. V usage is TRBV30 and J usage is TRBJ1-5; D is undetermined. CDR1 and CDR2 (germline): GTSNPN, SVGIG (reference sequence). The V gene lost 1 base and the J gene lost 7 bases, with 17 bases spanning the gap. This CDR3 comprises 15 residues.

J is TRBJ2-2 and V is TRBV28; D might be TRBD1 (6 bases). CDR3 length: 13 residues. CDR1 and CDR2 (germline): MDHEN, SYDVKM. Trimming shortened V by 8 bases and J by 6 bases, and 13 bases separated the two germline ends. The CDR3 spells CASGLQGPGELFF. CDR3 coding DNA: TGTGCCAGCGGGCTACAGGGACCCGGGGAGCTGTTTTTT.

This rearrangement joins TRBV4-3 to TRBJ2-5; 8 bases align to TRBD2. Germline loops: CDR1 LGHNA, CDR2 YSLEER. J gave up 4 bases and V 3 bases, and 7 bases lay outside the gene matches. The CDR3 is 15 residues long. CDR3 sequence: CASSQTGGPAETQYF. The CDR3 region has the DNA TGCGCCAGCAGCCAGACGGGGGGGCCGGCAGAGACCCAGTACTTC.

V and J are TRBV7-2 and TRBJ1-3, with 7 bases that match TRBD1. This CDR3 spans 14 amino acids. CDR1 is SGHTA, CDR2 FQGNSA, per germline. The ends lost 6 bases at V and 4 bases at J; junction bases unmatched: 6. The CDR3 reads CASSPGQVGNTIYF. Here the CDR3 DNA reads TGTGCCAGCAGTCCTGGACAGGTCGGAAACACCATATATTTT.

The chain combines TRBV4-3 with TRBJ1-2; D perhaps matches TRBD1 (5 bases). The V gene lost 1 base and the J gene lost 2 bases, with 11 bases spanning the gap. The germline CDR1 and CDR2 sequences are LGHNA and YSLEER. CDR3 length: 15 amino acids. The CDR3 DNA sequence: TGCGCCAGCAGCCAAGTAATGGGGGGGAACTATGGCTACACCTTC. It specifies CASSQVMGGNYGYTF.